This TCR beta chain emerged from a study of shared clonotypes between healthy human individuals. As for the study in general: Three plates each covered CD4 naive and memory; CD8 naive two, CD8 memory one. The study's findings and limits: Naive subsets generally exceeded memory subsets in estimated richness.

The donors were all Caucasian adults (living in Nashville, Tennessee). Every immunoSEQ plate was one replicate of a subset's evenly spread DNA. Produced via immunoSEQ multiplex PCR; TCRdb's table is partial and in-frame only. Of 550,000 to 700,000 clones in the sample, about 80% were seen once. With regard to this clone: Its antigen is undetermined.

Sequencing used memory CD4+ T cells sorted from blood. Subset: CD45RA-negative fraction. The sequence was obtained from a woman aged 25-40 years in good health.

As DNA, the CDR3 is TGTGCCTGGAGTGTAGGAAACACTGAAGCTTTCTTT. It specifies CAWSVGNTEAFF. The J gene is TRBJ1-1, the V gene TRBV30; D is ambiguous. Trimming removed 0 bases at V and 2 bases at J, with 4 bases between. The CDR3 is 12 residues long. Looked up from germline, CDR1 is GTSNPN and CDR2 is SVGIG (reference sequence).